Listed here are 18 T cell receptor beta chains from one sample, sequenced in a study of blood T cell repertoires in COVID-19. Assay used: immunoSEQ multiplex PCR; TCRdb lists only in-frame clones, some missing. The sample holds 380,000 or so clones; 80% to 90% are singletons and the top ten take under 8.5%. The source material was peripheral blood. Receptor source: a woman aged 55-75 years with COVID-19, enrolled during active disease.

The chain joins TRBV7-3 to TRBJ1-2; 7 positions match TRBD1. CDR1 and CDR2 (germline): SGHTA, FQGTGA. Trimming removed 5 bases from V and 0 bases from J; junction bases left unmatched: 3. The CDR3 loop spans 14 amino acids. The CDR3 nucleotides read TGTGCCAGCAGCCCAGGGACAGCTAACTATGGCTACACCTTC. Translation: CASSPGTANYGYTF.

The CDR3 here is CASSRQGSTETQYF. CDR3 nucleotide sequence: TGTGCCAGCAGCAGACAGGGATCCACAGAGACCCAGTACTTC. The chain employs TRBV5-4 and TRBJ2-5; 7 bases line up with TRBD1. This CDR3 is built from 14 residues. Germline V gene lookup returns CDR1 SGHNT and CDR2 YYREEE (reference sequence). V trimming: 4 bases; J trimming: 4 bases; junction bases outside the gene matches: 7.

V and J are TRBV5-4 and TRBJ1-6; D not certain. CDR3 size: 13 residues. Trimming took 0 bases from V and 7 from J, leaving 5 bases between them. Germline V gene lookup returns CDR1 SGHNT and CDR2 YYREEE (reference sequence). In DNA, the CDR3 is TGTGCCAGCAGCTTGGCGGGGAATTCACCCCTCCACTTT. This gives the protein CASSLAGNSPLHF.

The rearrangement uses TRBV6-5 and TRBJ1-2; TRBD1 might be the D (5 bases). Germline V gives CDR1 MNHEY, CDR2 SVGAGI. The ends were cut back, 2 bases at V and 7 bases at J, with 5 bases in the middle. The length of the CDR3 is 11 residues. CDR3 in DNA: TGTGCCAGCAGTTACGGGGCTGGCTACACCTTC. Encoded protein: CASSYGAGYTF.

The V and J genes are TRBV4-1 and TRBJ2-5; weak D call: TRBD1 (6 bases). Germline V gives CDR1 MGHRA, CDR2 YSYEKL. Trimming removed 0 bases from V and 1 base from J, with 15 bases in between. CDR3 length: 17 amino acids. The CDR3 DNA is TGCGCCAGCAGCCAAGATCCCCCAGGGGTTTTCCAAGAGACCCAGTACTTC. It yields the protein CASSQDPPGVFQETQYF.

The gene calls are TRBV11-2 and TRBJ1-1; D uncertain. The CDR3 length is 13 residues. Germline CDR1 and CDR2: SGHAT and FQNNGV. Trimming cost V 0 bases and J 3 bases, with 5 bases left between them. In DNA, the CDR3 is TGTGCCAGCAGCTTAGACGGGTACACTGAAGCTTTCTTT. Amino acid sequence: CASSLDGYTEAFF.

The chain has TRBV4-1 and TRBJ1-5; D not certain. Trimming stripped 1 base from V and 5 bases from J, with 6 bases between. The germline V gene has CDR1 MGHRA and CDR2 YSYEKL. The CDR3 consists of 13 residues. CDR3 sequence: CASSQGSDQPQHF. The CDR3, as DNA: TGCGCCAGCAGCCAAGGATCAGATCAGCCCCAGCATTTT.

The CDR3 nucleotides read TGTGCCAGCAGCCAAGAGTTAAGACTAGCGGGGGGGCGTTACGAGCAGTACTTC. Protein sequence: CASSQELRLAGGRYEQYF. V usage is TRBV4-2 and J usage is TRBJ2-7; 14 nucleotides match TRBD2. This CDR3 has 18 residues. V was clipped by 0 bases and J by 4 bases; unmatched bases: 8. Germline V gene data show CDR1 as LGHNA and CDR2 as YNFKEQ.

This clone came up once. The CDR3 coding sequence is TGTGCCAGCAGCTTAGATAGGCGGGGGATGACAGATACGCAGTATTTT. Translating it yields CASSLDRRGMTDTQYF. The gene calls are TRBV11-3 and TRBJ2-3; the match to TRBD2 covers 7 bases. Trimming removed 0 bases from V and 3 bases from J; junction bases left unmatched: 6. Germline CDR1 is SGHNT and CDR2 is YENEEA. The CDR3 is 16 residues long.

The chain recombines TRBV7-8 with TRBJ1-6; D possibly corresponds to TRBD1 (5 bases). Trimming removed 8 bases at V and 9 bases at J, with 26 bases between. Germline CDR1 reads SGHVS; CDR2 reads FQNEAQ. The CDR3 is 17 amino acids. This chain's CDR3 is CASEWVRPRFRGSPLHF. CDR3 nucleotide sequence: TGTGCCAGCGAGTGGGTCCGCCCCCGCTTTAGGGGTTCACCCCTCCACTTT.

V gene TRBV12-3 or TRBV12-4 combines with J gene TRBJ2-7; no firm D call. V was shortened by 5 bases and J by 4 bases, with 6 bases between the two germline ends. The CDR3 loop spans 11 amino acids. The CDR3 sequence is CASSRLYEQYF. The CDR3 DNA is TGTGCCAGCAGTCGCCTATACGAGCAGTACTTC.

V gene TRBV6-1 combines with J gene TRBJ1-1; the D is unclear. Germline values: CDR1 MNHNS, CDR2 SASEGT. Trimming shortened V by 2 bases and J by 0 bases, and 7 bases separated the two germline ends. This CDR3 comprises 14 residues. The CDR3, as DNA: TGTGCCAGCAGTGAAAACAGAGTGAACACTGAAGCTTTCTTT. Translation gives CASSENRVNTEAFF.

V is TRBV5-1 and J is TRBJ2-7, with 7 positions matching TRBD1. The CDR3 has 13 residues. Germline loops: CDR1 SGHRS, CDR2 YFSETQ. Trimming took 0 bases from V and 7 from J; bases not matched to a gene: 4. The chain's CDR3 is CASSLGGDREQYF. DNA of the CDR3: TGCGCCAGCAGCTTGGGTGGGGACAGAGAGCAGTACTTC.

V usage is TRBV6-5 and J usage is TRBJ2-7, with 10 bases aligning to TRBD2. Germline V lookup: CDR1 MNHEY, CDR2 SVGAGI. This CDR3 is built from 15 residues. The ends lost 3 bases at V and 4 bases at J; junction bases unmatched: 6. CDR3 coding DNA: TGTGCCAGCAGTTATTTCAGCGGGGGGGCTTACGAGCAGTACTTC. It is translated as CASSYFSGGAYEQYF.

This clone came up once. This chain links TRBV7-2 with TRBJ1-5; a possible D gene is TRBD1 (6 bases). The CDR3 loop spans 15 amino acids. In germline, CDR1 is SGHTA, CDR2 FQGNSA. Trimming cost V 5 bases and J 7 bases, with 18 bases left between them. The CDR3 is CASSGPGGAGQPQHF. The CDR3 DNA sequence: TGTGCCAGCAGCGGGCCGGGGGGCGCGGGGCAGCCCCAGCATTTT.

This clone was seen a single time. The chain recombines TRBV6-5 with TRBJ2-7, with TRBD2 as a possible D gene (7 bases). Germline V gene lookup returns CDR1 MNHEY and CDR2 SVGAGI. With 3 bases removed from V and 2 bases from J, the gap between germline ends came to 14 bases. This CDR3 has 15 amino acids. The DNA of the CDR3 is TGTGCCAGCAGTTATTTCGCGGGGGCGACCTACGAGCAGTACTTC. Protein: CASSYFAGATYEQYF.

The chain recombines TRBV2 with TRBJ1-2; D not certain. The CDR3 runs 15 residues. The germline CDR1 and CDR2 sequences are SNHLY and FYNNEI. Trimming took off 6 bases at V and 6 bases at J, with 20 bases between the two ends. The CDR3 DNA is TGTGCCAGCAGGCCGGTTCCGGGTAGGCAAGATGGCTACACCTTC. This gives the protein CASRPVPGRQDGYTF. The entire variable domain, with the rest obtained from reference TRBV2 and TRBJ1-2, is as follows: EPEVTQTPSHQVTQMGQEVILRCVPISNHLYFYWYRQILGQKVEFLVSFYNNEISEKSEIFDDQFSVERPDGSNFTLKIRSTKLEDSAMYFCASRPVPGRQDGYTFGSGTRLTVV.

This chain connects TRBV11-3 to TRBJ2-1; D is unclear. The ends were cut back, 5 bases at V and 9 bases at J, with 8 bases in the middle. The germline gives CDR1 SGHNT, CDR2 YENEEA. This CDR3 has 11 amino acids. CDR3 nucleotides: TGTGCCAGCAGCCCCTCGAGTGAGCAGTTCTTC. Its protein product is CASSPSSEQFF.